Below are 22 T cell receptor beta chains sequenced from a single sample in a study of blood T cell repertoires in COVID-19. The method was immunoSEQ multiplex PCR; TCRdb's version includes in-frame clones alone and lacks a portion of them. The table lists approximately 170,000 clones, about 80% of them singletons. The sequenced material came from peripheral blood. The receptor source for this set is a man in his sixties or seventies who had recovered from COVID-19.

The V call is TRBV19, the J call TRBJ1-1; the match to TRBD1 covers 7 bases. Germline CDR1 LNHDA, CDR2 SQIVND (reference sequence). The CDR3 has 15 residues. V shed 3 bases, J shed 2 bases, and the junction held 6 bases outside the gene matches. The CDR3 protein is CASSMSGTVNTEAFF. CDR3 bases: TGTGCCAGTAGTATGTCCGGGACAGTCAACACTGAAGCTTTCTTT. Variable domain in full (rest from reference TRBV19 and TRBJ1-1): DGGITQSPKYLFRKEGQNVTLSCEQNLNHDAMYWYRQDPGQGLRLIYYSQIVNDFQKGDIAEGYSVSREKKESFPLTVTSAQKNPTAFYLCASSMSGTVNTEAFFGQGTRLTVV.

The rearrangement links TRBV6-2 or TRBV6-3 to TRBJ2-1, with 7 bases identical to TRBD2. In germline, CDR1 is MNHEY, CDR2 SVGEGT. The CDR3 is made up of 17 amino acids. Germline trimming cut 2 bases from V and 1 base from J; bases unmatched to any gene: 8. CDR3 sequence (DNA): TGTGCCAGCAGTTACGTTAGGTCTAGCGGATCCTACAATGAGCAGTTCTTC. It codes for CASSYVRSSGSYNEQFF.

The table lists this clone with a count of one. The chain employs TRBV11-3 and TRBJ2-1; 9 nucleotides line up with TRBD1. The length of the CDR3 is 16 residues. CDR1 is SGHNT, CDR2 YENEEA, per germline. V was pared by 5 bases and J by 7 bases, with 12 bases of the junction left unmatched. DNA for the CDR3: TGTGCCAGCAGCCCAAACTCCGGGACAGGGAGGAATGAGCAGTTCTTC. Translating gives CASSPNSGTGRNEQFF.

This chain joins TRBV28 and TRBJ1-5; D is unclear. Trimming took off 5 bases at V and 6 bases at J, with 11 bases between the two ends. Germline lookup yields CDR1 MDHEN and CDR2 SYDVKM. The CDR3 is made up of 13 amino acids. CDR3 in amino acids: CASSLLGSQPQHF. The CDR3 region has the DNA TGTGCCAGCAGTCTCTTGGGGAGTCAGCCCCAGCATTTT.

This clone was counted only a few times. In DNA, the CDR3 is TGCAGTGCTAGTCAGGGCACCGGCTCGGGTGAGCAGTTCTTC. Translated: CSASQGTGSGEQFF. The gene calls are TRBV20-1 and TRBJ2-1; a possible D gene is TRBD1 (5 bases). V was trimmed by 3 bases and J by 9 bases, leaving 18 bases between them. This CDR3 contains 14 residues. Germline V gene lookup returns CDR1 DFQATT and CDR2 SNEGSKA (reference sequence).

The gene calls are TRBV29-1 and TRBJ2-1; weak D call: TRBD1 (6 bases). V lost 5 bases to trimming and J lost 3 bases, with 8 bases between them. Germline lookup yields CDR1 SQVTM and CDR2 ANQGSEA. This CDR3 region has 12 residues. The CDR3 nucleotides read TGCAGCGTTTACAGGGACTACAATGAGCAGTTCTTC. Translating it yields CSVYRDYNEQFF.

As DNA, the CDR3 is TGTGCCAGCAGCGCCTCGGGACTAGCGGGAGCCCGGGACGAGCAGTACTTC. Residues: CASSASGLAGARDEQYF. V is TRBV9 and J is TRBJ2-7; TRBD2 matches at 14 bases. The CDR3 runs to 17 residues. Germline loops: CDR1 SGDLS, CDR2 YYNGEE. V lost 3 bases and J lost 5; bases outside the gene matches: 10.

The chain uses TRBV19 and TRBJ2-5, with D perhaps matching TRBD2 (5 bases). CDR3 length: 15 residues. The V gene lost 2 bases and the J gene lost 2 bases, with 12 bases spanning the gap. Germline V gene data show CDR1 as LNHDA and CDR2 as SQIVND (reference sequence). The CDR3 coding sequence is TGTGCCAGTAGTATAAAAGAGACTACTCAAGAGACCCAGTACTTC. Translated, it gives CASSIKETTQETQYF. The full variable domain, in which reference TRBV19 and TRBJ2-5 provide the parts outside the CDR3, is DGGITQSPKYLFRKEGQNVTLSCEQNLNHDAMYWYRQDPGQGLRLIYYSQIVNDFQKGDIAEGYSVSREKKESFPLTVTSAQKNPTAFYLCASSIKETTQETQYFGPGTRLLVL.

The rearrangement joins TRBV6-5 to TRBJ2-7, with D maybe TRBD2 (5 bases). The V and J ends lost 8 bases and 1 base respectively, with 12 bases between them. The CDR3 covers 13 residues. Germline loops: CDR1 MNHEY, CDR2 SVGAGI. In DNA form, the CDR3 reads TGTGCCAGCCTAAAAACGGGGTCCTACGAGCAGTACTTC. It codes for CASLKTGSYEQYF.

The chain employs TRBV6-1 and TRBJ1-5; no definite D call. This CDR3 is built from 14 residues. V dropped 1 base and J dropped 0 bases, with 4 bases sitting between them. CDR1 and CDR2 from the germline V gene are MNHNS and SASEGT. The CDR3 DNA sequence: TGTGCCAGCAGTGAAGAGCCTAGCAATCAGCCCCAGCATTTT. This gives the protein CASSEEPSNQPQHF.

About this clone: The same CDR3 can be traced to other DNA sequences in this sample. The rearrangement joins TRBV7-9 to TRBJ2-5; 8 nucleotides agree with TRBD2. The V gene's germline CDR1 is SEHNR and CDR2 FQNEAQ (reference sequence). The CDR3 consists of 14 residues. Germline trimming cut 5 bases from V and 5 bases from J; bases unmatched to any gene: 7. CDR3 in amino acids: CASSPGLAGETQYF. CDR3 DNA: TGTGCCAGCAGCCCTGGACTAGCTGGGGAGACCCAGTACTTC.

J is TRBJ2-1 and V is TRBV6-1, with TRBD2 identical over 13 bases. Germline V CDR1 and CDR2: MNHNS, SASEGT. V was pared by 4 bases and J by 8 bases, with 8 bases of the junction left unmatched. CDR3 size: 16 residues. The CDR3 DNA reads TGTGCCAGCAGTGCCTGGACTAGCGGGAGATCTTATGAGCAGTTCTTC. Translated: CASSAWTSGRSYEQFF.

This chain joins TRBV7-9 and TRBJ2-2; 7 bases align to TRBD2. V shed 5 bases and J 4 bases; nucleotides not matched to a gene: 7. Germline CDR1 reads SEHNR; CDR2 reads FQNEAQ (reference sequence). The CDR3 is 15 residues long. The CDR3: CASSRRDYVTGELFF. DNA of the CDR3: TGTGCCAGCAGCAGACGGGACTACGTCACCGGGGAGCTGTTTTTT. The full variable domain, rest sourced from reference TRBV7-9 and TRBJ2-2, is DTGVSQNPRHKITKRGQNVTFRCDPISEHNRLYWYRQTLGQGPEFLTYFQNEAQLEKSRLLSDRFSAERPKGSFSTLEIQRTEQGDSAMYLCASSRRDYVTGELFFGEGSRLTVL.

As for this clone: Other DNA sequences of this sample code for an identical CDR3. The chain has TRBV18 and TRBJ2-5, with a tentative D call TRBD1 (6 bases). The germline CDR1 and CDR2 sequences are KGHSH and LQKENI. V was pared by 3 bases and J by 1 base, with 9 bases between. The CDR3 sequence is 14 residues long. CDR3 sequence: CASSPRQAQETQYF. The DNA of the CDR3 is TGTGCCAGCTCACCTCGACAGGCCCAAGAGACCCAGTACTTC.

V usage is TRBV3-1 (or the pseudogene TRBV3-2) and J usage is TRBJ1-6; D remains ambiguous. The CDR3 runs 13 residues. Germline CDR1 is LGHDT and CDR2 is YNNKEL (reference sequence). V dropped 1 base and J dropped 7 bases, with 5 bases sitting between them. The CDR3 loop is CASSQAGNSPLHF. CDR3 nucleotide sequence: TGTGCCAGCAGCCAAGCCGGGAATTCACCCCTCCACTTT.

This rearrangement joins TRBV19 to TRBJ2-6, with 8 bases fitting TRBD1. The junction had 7 bases not matched to a gene; V was cut back by 2 bases and J by 1 base. CDR1 LNHDA and CDR2 SQIVND come from the germline V gene (reference sequence). The CDR3 is made up of 18 amino acids. The CDR3 nucleotides are TGTGCCAGTAGTATACAGGGACAGGACTTTTCTGGGGCCAACGTCCTGACTTTC. Translation: CASSIQGQDFSGANVLTF.

This chain links TRBV6-5 with TRBJ2-2, with unresolved D. This CDR3 has 13 amino acids. With 6 bases removed from V and 5 bases from J, the gap between germline ends came to 10 bases. Germline V gives CDR1 MNHEY, CDR2 SVGAGI. As DNA, the CDR3 is TGTGCCAGCAGGCATCCGGTTACCGGGGAGCTGTTTTTT. Residues: CASRHPVTGELFF.

The CDR3 spells CASSYLREGLGDEQFF. The DNA for the CDR3 is TGTGCCAGCAGTTACCTTCGGGAGGGCCTGGGGGATGAGCAGTTCTTC. V gene TRBV27 combines with J gene TRBJ2-1; TRBD2 agrees at 8 bases. CDR3 size: 16 residues. Unmatched junction bases numbered 13, after V lost 4 bases and J lost 8 bases. CDR1 is MNHEY, CDR2 SMNVEV, per germline (reference sequence).

For the CDR3, the DNA is TGCGCCAGCAGTGAGCCAGCGATTAGCTCCTACGAGCAGTACTTC. As protein: CASSEPAISSYEQYF. The chain has TRBV10-1 and TRBJ2-7; D ambiguous. Per the germline V gene, CDR1 is WNHNN and CDR2 is SYGVQD (reference sequence). Deletions cut 2 bases from V and 0 bases from J, with 11 bases between. The CDR3 extends over 15 amino acids.

This clone showed up just once. The chain is built from TRBV27 and TRBJ1-5; 9 bases agree with TRBD1. This CDR3 spans 14 amino acids. Trimming cost V 5 bases and J 4 bases; bases outside gene matches: 3. Germline CDR1 and CDR2: MNHEY and SMNVEV (reference sequence). CDR3 in amino acids: CASSPGQGNQPQHF. CDR3 bases: TGTGCCAGCAGTCCGGGACAGGGTAATCAGCCCCAGCATTTT.

This sequence joins TRBV7-9 and TRBJ1-1, with TRBD1 as a possible D gene (6 bases). The CDR3 runs to 14 residues. The V gene's germline CDR1 is SEHNR and CDR2 FQNEAQ (reference sequence). V was shortened by 6 bases and J by 11 bases, with 22 bases between the two germline ends. CDR3 residues: CASSRGWQGLDAFF. Written as DNA, the CDR3 is TGTGCCAGCAGTCGAGGGTGGCAGGGGTTAGACGCTTTCTTT.

The rearrangement joins TRBV3-1 (or the pseudogene TRBV3-2) to TRBJ1-4; D may be TRBD1 (6 bases). This CDR3 spans 13 amino acids. Germline-derived CDR1 and CDR2 are LGHDT and YNNKEL (reference sequence). V shed 4 bases and J shed 5 bases, with 8 bases lying between them. The CDR3 loop reads CASSPGQNEKLFF. The CDR3 DNA follows: TGTGCCAGCAGCCCCGGACAGAATGAAAAACTGTTTTTT.